This TCR beta chain was recorded in a study of blood T cell repertoires in COVID-19. Study summary: Samples taken during acute and convalescent COVID-19 were collected in the United States, Italy and Spain.

Authors' analysis steps: Estimates of nucleated cell counts were drawn from the amplification of reference gene primers. Using immunoSEQ multiplex PCR, the repertoire was profiled, and TCRdb retains in-frame clones only, with some absent. That table furnishes V, J and clone size, whereas the DNA furnished D and trimming. The data hold around 220,000 clones, with 85% to 90% observed a single time. Trimming cost V 0 bases and J 9 bases, with 17 bases left between them. Looked up from germline, CDR1 is GTSNPN and CDR2 is SVGIG (reference sequence). This CDR3 has 14 residues. This TCR was recovered from a woman in her fifties or sixties with acute or convalescent COVID-19. Source material: peripheral blood. The chain combines TRBV30 with TRBJ1-1, with D perhaps matching TRBD1 (6 bases). The CDR3: CAWSVSPGVPKAFF. The CDR3 coding sequence is TGTGCCTGGAGTGTTTCTCCAGGGGTCCCGAAAGCTTTCTTT.